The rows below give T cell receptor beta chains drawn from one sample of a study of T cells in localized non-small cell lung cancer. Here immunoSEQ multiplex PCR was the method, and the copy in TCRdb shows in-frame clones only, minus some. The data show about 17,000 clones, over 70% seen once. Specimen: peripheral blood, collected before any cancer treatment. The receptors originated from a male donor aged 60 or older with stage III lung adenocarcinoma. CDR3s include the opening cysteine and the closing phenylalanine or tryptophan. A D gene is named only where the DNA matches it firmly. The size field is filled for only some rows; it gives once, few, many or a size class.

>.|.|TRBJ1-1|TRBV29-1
CSSGGLGTEAFF
TGCAGCTCTGGGGGGTTGGGCACTGAAGCTTTCTTT
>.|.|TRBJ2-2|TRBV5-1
CASSPMGGAGELFF
TGCGCCAGCAGCCCCATGGGAGGTGCCGGGGAGCTGTTTTTT
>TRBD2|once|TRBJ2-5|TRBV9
CASSPQGLAPRETQYF
TGTGCCAGCAGCCCCCAGGGACTAGCCCCCCGGGAGACCCAGTACTTC
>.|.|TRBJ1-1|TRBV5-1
CASSLVRGTEAFF
TGCGCCAGCAGCTTGGTACGGGGGACTGAAGCTTTCTTT
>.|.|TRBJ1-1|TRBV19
CATQTLNTEAFF
TGTGCCACTCAGACATTGAACACTGAAGCTTTCTTT
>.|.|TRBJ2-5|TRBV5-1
CASSLAGEYQETQYF
TGCGCCAGCAGCTTGGCTGGGGAGTACCAAGAGACCCAGTACTTC
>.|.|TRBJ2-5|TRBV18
CASSPARGETQYF
TGTGCCAGCTCACCCGCCAGGGGAGAGACCCAGTACTTC
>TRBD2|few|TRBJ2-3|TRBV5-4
CASSSTSGSDTQYF
TGTGCCAGCAGCTCGACTAGCGGATCAGATACGCAGTATTTT
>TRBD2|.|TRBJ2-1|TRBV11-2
CASSLRAGEGEQFF
TGTGCCAGCAGCTTACGAGCGGGGGAGGGTGAGCAGTTCTTC
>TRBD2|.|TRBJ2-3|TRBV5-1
CASSAATSGNTDTQYF
TGCGCCAGCAGCGCCGCCACTAGCGGAAACACAGATACGCAGTATTTT
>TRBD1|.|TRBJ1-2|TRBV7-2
CASSLEDKGDRATYGYTF
TGTGCCAGCAGCTTAGAGGATAAGGGGGACAGGGCCACCTATGGCTACACCTTC
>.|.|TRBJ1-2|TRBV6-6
CASSYSAVDYGYTF
TGTGCCAGCAGTTACTCAGCAGTAGACTATGGCTACACCTTC
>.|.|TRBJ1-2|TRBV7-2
CASSSRHRYGYTF
TGTGCCAGCAGCTCAAGACATCGCTATGGCTACACCTTC
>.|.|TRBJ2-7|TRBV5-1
CASSSVLEDDEQYF
TGCGCCAGCAGCTCTGTACTCGAGGACGACGAGCAGTACTTC